Listed below are T cell receptor beta chains from one sample, sequenced in a study of beta chain features in type 1 diabetes. Produced via immunoSEQ multiplex PCR; TCRdb's table is partial and in-frame only. The sample lists about 150,000 clones, around 10% occurring once. The sample taken for sequencing was central memory CD4+ T cells from blood. Every receptor here comes from a man younger than 30 in good health. The CDR3 runs from the conserved cysteine through the conserved F or W. D genes are given only for firm matches. For some rows the clone size is stated as once, few or many, or as a class when expanded; others skip it.

>TRBV7-2|few|TRBJ1-4|.
TGTGCCAGCTCCTTCGGGGGGAGTGGTGAAAAACTGTTTTTT
CASSFGGSGEKLFF
>TRBV7-3|.|TRBJ1-4|.
TGTGCCAGCAGCTTAAACCCGGGACGTGAAAAACTGTTTTTT
CASSLNPGREKLFF
>TRBV7-8|few|TRBJ1-5|TRBD1
TGTGCCAGCAGTTCCACAGGGGGCTTGGGTCAGCCCCAGCATTTT
CASSSTGGLGQPQHF
>TRBV7-2|.|TRBJ2-7|TRBD2
TGTGCCAGCAGCTTAACCCGGACTAGCGGGGGCCACGAGCAGTACTTC
CASSLTRTSGGHEQYF
>TRBV27|.|TRBJ2-7|TRBD2
TGTGCCAGCAGTTCCCTCGAGGGACTAGCGGGGGGCTCCTACGAGCAGTACTTC
CASSSLEGLAGGSYEQYF
>TRBV5-1|.|TRBJ2-5|TRBD1
TGCGCCAGCAGCTCCCTCGGGACAGACACACTAGAGACCCAGTACTTC
CASSSLGTDTLETQYF
>TRBV18|few|TRBJ2-5|.
TGTGCCAGCTCACAGCTCGGGGGCCGGGAGACCCAGTACTTC
CASSQLGGRETQYF
>TRBV11-2|few|TRBJ2-7|.
TGTGCCAGCAGCCCAGGTCGGTACCACGAGCAGTACTTC
CASSPGRYHEQYF
>TRBV28|few|TRBJ2-2|.
TGTGCCAGCAGCGTGGGCTATAACACCGGGGAGCTGTTTTTT
CASSVGYNTGELFF
>TRBV13|.|TRBJ2-3|.
TGTGCCAGCAGCCCCGGGGGGCTTCTAGCGGCACCTAGCACAGATACGCAGTATTTT
CASSPGGLLAAPSTDTQYF
>TRBV5-4|.|TRBJ2-5|TRBD2
TGTGCCAGCAGCTCCCCTAGCGGGAGTTCCCAAGAGACCCAGTACTTC
CASSSPSGSSQETQYF
>TRBV9|few|TRBJ1-1|.
TGTGCCAGCAGCGTAAGATCGGTGAACACTGAAGCTTTCTTT
CASSVRSVNTEAFF
>TRBV28|.|TRBJ2-7|.
TGTGCCAGCAGACAGGGTTTAGAGTACGAGCAGTACTTC
CASRQGLEYEQYF
>TRBV10-3|.|TRBJ1-2|.
TGTGCCATCAGTTCACAGGGAAACTATGGCTACACCTTC
CAISSQGNYGYTF
>TRBV7-9|few|TRBJ1-2|.
TGTGCCAGCAGCTTAGAGGCGTCGGGAGGCGGCTACACCTTC
CASSLEASGGGYTF
>TRBV9|few|TRBJ2-7|.
TGTGCCAGCAGCGTAGCTATCGGATTCTCCTACGAGCAGTACTTC
CASSVAIGFSYEQYF
>TRBV25-1|many|TRBJ1-1|.
TGTGCCAGCAGCTACTCGGGACCACGGAACACTGAAGCTTTCTTT
CASSYSGPRNTEAFF
>TRBV28|.|TRBJ2-1|TRBD2
TGTGCCAGCAGTGTCCCGGGGGGGTCCCACAATGAGCAGTTCTTC
CASSVPGGSHNEQFF
>TRBV30|.|TRBJ2-7|TRBD1
TGTGCCTGGACTCTAGGACAGGGGTCGCAGTACTTC
CAWTLGQGSQYF
>TRBV7-2|few|TRBJ1-3|.
TGTGCCAGCAGCTTAGCCAGCTCTGGAAACACCATATATTTT
CASSLASSGNTIYF
>TRBV9|.|TRBJ2-1|TRBD1
TGTGCCAGCAGCGGGGACAGGGGCAGCTACAATGAGCAGTTCTTC
CASSGDRGSYNEQFF
>TRBV7-9|few|TRBJ2-7|.
TGTGCCAGCAGCTTAGGGACAACCTACGAGCAGTACTTC
CASSLGTTYEQYF
>TRBV28|.|TRBJ2-7|TRBD1
TGTGCCAGCAGTTTCCGGGGCCGGGACAGCTACGAGCAGTACTTC
CASSFRGRDSYEQYF
>TRBV30|.|TRBJ1-6|.
TGTGCCCGGAGCCGGGGATGGAATTCACCCCTCCACTTT
CARSRGWNSPLHF
>TRBV7-2|many|TRBJ2-7|.
TGTGCCAGTCGAAACGGACACTCTTCCTACGAGCAGTACTTC
CASRNGHSSYEQYF
>TRBV4-1|few|TRBJ2-1|TRBD2
TGCGCCAGCAGCCAAGATCCAGGAGCGGGGAGCTCCTACAATGAGCAGTTCTTC
CASSQDPGAGSSYNEQFF
>TRBV6-6|.|TRBJ2-7|.
TGTGCCAGCAGCCCCAGGGGTTACGAGCAGTACTTC
CASSPRGYEQYF
>TRBV4-3|.|TRBJ2-5|TRBD1
TGCGCCAGCAGCCAAGGACAGGGAGATTCCCAGTACTTC
CASSQGQGDSQYF
>TRBV5-4|.|TRBJ1-2|.
TGTGCCAGCAGCCCTCTGGGGGGCGATGGCTACACCTTC
CASSPLGGDGYTF
>TRBV28|few|TRBJ1-2|.
TGTGCCAGCACCGTAACGGGTAGCGCCCGCGGCTACACCTTC
CASTVTGSARGYTF
>TRBV7-2|.|TRBJ1-1|TRBD1
TGTGCCAGCAGCTCTCGACAGGGGACGCCCACTGAAGCTTTCTTT
CASSSRQGTPTEAFF
>TRBV29-1|few|TRBJ2-1|TRBD2
TGCAGCGTTGGTGGCGGGGGGGCCAATGAGCAGTTCTTC
CSVGGGGANEQFF
>TRBV6-5|few|TRBJ1-5|.
TGTGCCAGCAGTTCATCCGAACGGACTCGGAATCAGCCCCAGCATTTT
CASSSSERTRNQPQHF
>TRBV9|.|TRBJ1-5|TRBD1
TGTGCCAGCAGCCCGCGGGACAGGGGCAATCAGCCCCAGCATTTT
CASSPRDRGNQPQHF
>TRBV14|.|TRBJ2-3|.
TGTGCCAGCAGCCAGATGACTAGAGGGGCAGATACGCAGTATTTT
CASSQMTRGADTQYF
>TRBV19|few|TRBJ1-5|.
TGTGCCAGTCAGGTGGGCAATCAGCCCCAGCATTTT
CASQVGNQPQHF